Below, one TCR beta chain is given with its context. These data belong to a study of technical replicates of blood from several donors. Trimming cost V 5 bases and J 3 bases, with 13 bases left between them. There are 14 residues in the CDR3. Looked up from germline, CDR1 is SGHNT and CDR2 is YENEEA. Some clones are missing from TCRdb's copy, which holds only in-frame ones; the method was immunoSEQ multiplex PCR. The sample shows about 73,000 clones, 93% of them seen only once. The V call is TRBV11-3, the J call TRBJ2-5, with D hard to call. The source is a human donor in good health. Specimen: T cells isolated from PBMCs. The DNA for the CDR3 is TGTGCCAGCAGCCCTCTACAGATTGAAGAGACCCAGTACTTC. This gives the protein CASSPLQIEETQYF.